A selection of T cell receptor beta chains follows, all from one sample in a study of OX40 agonist ivuxolimab in advanced cancers. Sequenced by immunoSEQ multiplex PCR; TCRdb stores in-frame clones only, minus some. The sample records approximately 79,000 clones, around 93% being singletons. Sample: CD4+ or CD8+ T cells sorted from blood, taken in a trial of the OX40 agonist ivuxolimab. The receptors derive from an adult with an advanced solid tumor such as melanoma, head and neck, liver or kidney cancer. Each CDR3 is given with its conserved first and last residue. The order of the fields is clone size, J gene, D gene, V gene, CDR3 protein, CDR3 DNA. A D gene is named only where the DNA matches it firmly. Clone size appears in some rows only: once, few, many, or a class for an expanded clone.

clone_size: NA; j_call: TRBJ2-7; d_call: TRBD1; v_call: TRBV5-6; cdr3_aa: CASSPGTGQGISYEQYF; cdr3_nt: TGTGCCAGCAGTCCCGGGACGGGACAGGGGATCTCCTACGAGCAGTACTTC
clone_size: NA; j_call: TRBJ2-3; d_call: TRBD2; v_call: TRBV9; cdr3_aa: CASSASGLAHTQYF; cdr3_nt: TGTGCCAGCAGCGCATCTGGACTAGCACATACGCAGTATTTT
clone_size: NA; j_call: TRBJ2-5; d_call: TRBD2; v_call: TRBV5-4; cdr3_aa: CASSLASGGVEETQYF; cdr3_nt: TGTGCCAGCAGCTTGGCCAGCGGGGGGGTCGAGGAGACCCAGTACTTC
clone_size: NA; j_call: TRBJ1-5; d_call: NA; v_call: TRBV5-5; cdr3_aa: CASSSSGMGQPQHF; cdr3_nt: TGTGCCAGCAGCTCCTCAGGTATGGGTCAGCCCCAGCATTTT
clone_size: NA; j_call: TRBJ2-1; d_call: NA; v_call: TRBV4-1; cdr3_aa: CASSQDRREQFF; cdr3_nt: TGCGCCAGCAGCCAAGATAGGCGAGAGCAGTTCTTC
clone_size: NA; j_call: TRBJ2-7; d_call: NA; v_call: TRBV7-2; cdr3_aa: CASSLVTYEQYF; cdr3_nt: TGTGCCAGCAGCTTAGTGACCTACGAGCAGTACTTC
clone_size: NA; j_call: TRBJ2-7; d_call: NA; v_call: TRBV7-6; cdr3_aa: CASSFSGAQSYEQYF; cdr3_nt: TGTGCCAGCAGCTTTTCAGGGGCTCAATCCTACGAGCAGTACTTC
clone_size: NA; j_call: TRBJ1-1; d_call: TRBD1; v_call: TRBV7-9; cdr3_aa: CASSSSGGVPEAFF; cdr3_nt: TGTGCCAGCAGCTCGTCAGGGGGAGTACCTGAAGCTTTCTTT
clone_size: NA; j_call: TRBJ2-3; d_call: TRBD2; v_call: TRBV28; cdr3_aa: CASSSGSGGFNADTQYF; cdr3_nt: TGTGCCAGCAGCTCTGGGTCCGGGGGGTTCAACGCAGATACGCAGTATTTT
clone_size: once; j_call: TRBJ2-7; d_call: TRBD1; v_call: TRBV4-1; cdr3_aa: CASSQDAQGAYEQYF; cdr3_nt: TGCGCCAGCAGCCAAGATGCACAGGGGGCCTACGAGCAGTACTTC
clone_size: NA; j_call: TRBJ2-3; d_call: NA; v_call: TRBV7-9; cdr3_aa: CASSVFTDTQYF; cdr3_nt: TGTGCCAGCAGCGTTTTTACAGATACGCAGTATTTT
clone_size: NA; j_call: TRBJ1-1; d_call: TRBD1; v_call: TRBV9; cdr3_aa: CASSADRGLHTEAFF; cdr3_nt: TGTGCCAGCAGCGCGGACAGGGGACTCCACACTGAAGCTTTCTTT
clone_size: NA; j_call: TRBJ1-1; d_call: TRBD1; v_call: TRBV5-4; cdr3_aa: CASSRRDSFPTEAFF; cdr3_nt: TGTGCCAGCAGCAGACGGGACAGCTTCCCCACTGAAGCTTTCTTT
clone_size: NA; j_call: TRBJ1-2; d_call: NA; v_call: TRBV7-9; cdr3_aa: CASSPGGLYTF; cdr3_nt: TGTGCCAGCAGCCCTGGGGGGCTCTACACCTTC
clone_size: NA; j_call: TRBJ1-5; d_call: NA; v_call: TRBV10-3; cdr3_aa: CAISGAGQINQPQHF; cdr3_nt: TGTGCCATCAGCGGCGCGGGGCAGATCAATCAGCCCCAGCATTTT
clone_size: NA; j_call: TRBJ2-7; d_call: NA; v_call: TRBV25-1; cdr3_aa: CASSEPQGLAPYEQYF; cdr3_nt: TGTGCCAGCAGTGAGCCCCAGGGCCTTGCCCCCTACGAGCAGTACTTC
clone_size: once; j_call: TRBJ2-4; d_call: NA; v_call: TRBV13; cdr3_aa: CASSLAGAKNIQYF; cdr3_nt: TGTGCCAGCAGCTTAGCGGGAGCCAAAAACATTCAGTACTTC
clone_size: NA; j_call: TRBJ2-7; d_call: NA; v_call: TRBV11-2; cdr3_aa: CASSLAGPDYEQYF; cdr3_nt: TGTGCCAGCAGCTTAGCCGGGCCTGACTACGAGCAGTACTTC
clone_size: NA; j_call: TRBJ1-5; d_call: NA; v_call: TRBV25-1; cdr3_aa: CASSERTGNQPQHF; cdr3_nt: TGTGCCAGCAGTGAAAGGACAGGCAATCAGCCCCAGCATTTT
clone_size: NA; j_call: TRBJ2-7; d_call: TRBD1; v_call: TRBV10-1; cdr3_aa: CAKSRDRPYEQYF; cdr3_nt: TGCGCCAAATCCCGGGACAGGCCCTACGAGCAGTACTTC
clone_size: NA; j_call: TRBJ2-3; d_call: NA; v_call: TRBV6-5; cdr3_aa: CASSYGLNTDTQYF; cdr3_nt: TGTGCCAGCAGTTACGGTCTTAACACAGATACGCAGTATTTT
clone_size: NA; j_call: TRBJ1-1; d_call: NA; v_call: TRBV25-1; cdr3_aa: CASSHEGWGGTEAFF; cdr3_nt: TGTGCCAGCAGCCACGAAGGCTGGGGGGGCACTGAAGCTTTCTTT
clone_size: NA; j_call: TRBJ1-3; d_call: NA; v_call: TRBV6-5; cdr3_aa: CASSYSAETGGNTIYF; cdr3_nt: TGTGCCAGCAGTTACTCGGCTGAGACAGGCGGAAACACCATATATTTT
clone_size: once; j_call: TRBJ2-5; d_call: NA; v_call: TRBV29-1; cdr3_aa: CSVAGGSQETQYF; cdr3_nt: TGCAGCGTTGCCGGCGGCTCTCAAGAGACCCAGTACTTC
clone_size: NA; j_call: TRBJ2-1; d_call: TRBD2; v_call: TRBV6-1; cdr3_aa: CASSASGLVNNEQFF; cdr3_nt: TGTGCCAGCAGTGCCTCGGGACTAGTTAACAATGAGCAGTTCTTC
clone_size: NA; j_call: TRBJ2-5; d_call: NA; v_call: TRBV5-1; cdr3_aa: CASSLLRGPQETQYF; cdr3_nt: TGCGCCAGCAGCTTGCTCCGGGGCCCCCAAGAGACCCAGTACTTC
clone_size: NA; j_call: TRBJ1-4; d_call: TRBD1; v_call: TRBV5-6; cdr3_aa: CASSLVGQGATNEKLFF; cdr3_nt: TGTGCCAGCAGCTTGGTTGGACAGGGGGCAACTAATGAAAAACTGTTTTTT
clone_size: NA; j_call: TRBJ2-7; d_call: NA; v_call: TRBV4-3; cdr3_aa: CASSQAATASYEQYF; cdr3_nt: TGCGCCAGCAGCCAAGCTGCGACTGCCTCCTACGAGCAGTACTTC